One and the same sample provided the 11 T cell receptor beta chains below, sequenced in a study of shared clonotypes between healthy human individuals. Sequenced by immunoSEQ multiplex PCR; TCRdb stores in-frame clones only, minus some. The sample carries about 2,500,000 clones, just over 90% recorded once. Sequenced: naive CD4+ T cells sorted from blood. The subset: CD45RA+ positively selected. Source of these receptors: a man aged 18 to 30 in good health.

This CDR3 is CASSKEGADRGYGYTF. In DNA, the CDR3 is TGTGCCAGCAGCAAAGAAGGGGCAGACAGGGGGTATGGCTACACCTTC. The J gene is TRBJ1-2, the V gene TRBV21-1; the listed D gene, TRBD1, was not tested against the DNA. TRBV21-1 is a recognized pseudogene. This CDR3 contains 16 residues.

The CDR3 nucleotides are TGTGCCAGCAGCTTAGTGCCGAATCAGCCCCAGCATTTT. Residues: CASSLVPNQPQHF. This chain connects TRBV7-3 to TRBJ1-5, with D uncertain. Germline CDR1 SGHTA, CDR2 FQGTGA. The V end lost 2 bases, the J end lost 4 bases, and 6 bases lay between the germline ends. The CDR3 has 13 amino acids.

The chain employs TRBV5-4 and TRBJ2-2; 8 positions agree with TRBD2. Germline-derived CDR1 and CDR2 are SGHNT and YYREEE (reference sequence). V shed 5 bases, J shed 7 bases, and the junction held 13 bases outside the gene matches. This CDR3 comprises 16 residues. The CDR3 region is CASRAFSSGVIGELFF. The DNA of the CDR3 is TGTGCCAGCAGGGCCTTTAGTAGCGGGGTTATCGGGGAGCTGTTTTTT. Full variable domain (outside the CDR3, taken from reference TRBV5-4 and TRBJ2-2): ETGVTQSPTHLIKTRGQQVTLRCSSQSGHNTVSWYQQALGQGPQFIFQYYREEENGRGNFPPRFSGLQFPNYSSELNVNALELDDSALYLCASRAFSSGVIGELFFGEGSRLTVL.

The chain employs TRBV5-5 and TRBJ2-1, with a weak D call TRBD2 (6 bases). V lost 2 bases and J lost 9, with 21 bases in between. In germline, CDR1 is SGHKS, CDR2 YYEKEE (reference sequence). This CDR3 spans 16 amino acids. In nucleotides, the CDR3 is TGTGCCAGCAGCTTAGGAACGACTGGGACTTTACGTGAGCAGTTCTTC. The encoded protein is CASSLGTTGTLREQFF.

The chain carries TRBV5-6 and TRBJ2-6, with 13 bases lining up with TRBD2. The CDR3 covers 18 residues. Germline CDR1 and CDR2: SGHDT and YYEEEE. Losses at the gene ends were 2 bases for V and 2 bases for J; bases not matched to a gene: 4. The CDR3 loop reads CASSFRLAGGPGANVLTF. DNA of the CDR3: TGTGCCAGCAGCTTTAGACTAGCGGGAGGTCCTGGGGCCAACGTCCTGACTTTC.

This chain uses TRBV19 with TRBJ1-1, with 9 nucleotides matching TRBD1. The CDR3 length is 13 residues. The J segment lost 5 bases and the V segment lost 8 bases, leaving 6 bases of the junction unmatched. Germline loops: CDR1 LNHDA, CDR2 SQIVND (reference sequence). CDR3 amino acids: CASREQGATEAFF. The CDR3 region has the DNA TGTGCCAGTCGGGAACAGGGGGCAACTGAAGCTTTCTTT.

The chain carries TRBV18 and TRBJ1-4; D unresolved. The CDR3 is made up of 15 amino acids. The V and J ends lost 1 base and 7 bases respectively, with 13 bases between them. Per the germline V gene, CDR1 is KGHSH and CDR2 is LQKENI. CDR3 protein: CASSPQGQRSEKLFF. The CDR3 nucleotides read TGTGCCAGCTCACCACAAGGGCAGCGGAGTGAAAAACTGTTTTTT.

This chain uses TRBV18 with TRBJ2-3; D is ambiguous. The CDR3 spans 13 residues. The germline V gene has CDR1 KGHSH and CDR2 LQKENI. V was clipped by 5 bases and J by 10 bases, with 16 bases between them. The CDR3 spells CASSSDERLAQYF. The CDR3 DNA sequence: TGTGCCAGCTCATCCGACGAGCGACTGGCGCAGTATTTT. Looking up the rest from reference TRBV18 and TRBJ2-3 gives the full variable domain: NAGVMQNPRHLVRRRGQEARLRCSPMKGHSHVYWYRQLPEEGLKFMVYLQKENIIDESGMPKERFSAEFPKEGPSILRIQQVVRGDSAAYFCASSSDERLAQYFGPGTRLTVL.

The rearrangement uses TRBV18 and TRBJ1-5; TRBD1 agrees at 8 bases. CDR1 is KGHSH and CDR2 is LQKENI in the germline V gene. This CDR3 comprises 14 residues. V shed 4 bases, J shed 7 bases, and the junction held 6 bases outside the gene matches. The CDR3 loop reads CASSLDRDMQPQHF. The CDR3 nucleotides are TGTGCCAGCTCACTGGACAGGGATATGCAGCCCCAGCATTTT.

The rearrangement uses TRBV6-1 and TRBJ2-7, with D hard to call. The germline CDR1 and CDR2 sequences are MNHNS and SASEGT. The ends were cut back, 2 bases at V and 1 base at J, with 6 bases in the middle. CDR3 length: 13 amino acids. CDR3 DNA sequence: TGTGCCAGCAGTGAACAACCTTCCTACGAGCAGTACTTC. The encoded protein is CASSEQPSYEQYF.

This chain uses TRBV4-1 with TRBJ1-6; perhaps TRBD1 as D (5 bases). There are 19 residues in the CDR3. V lost 3 bases and J 9 bases, leaving 27 bases between the germline ends. Germline CDR1 is MGHRA and CDR2 is YSYEKL. In DNA, the CDR3 is TGCGCCAGCAGCCATTTTCCGGGGAGTGGGGCAGGGAGCGGTTCACCCCTCCACTTT. Its translation: CASSHFPGSGAGSGSPLHF.